This T cell receptor (beta chain) appears in the sequencing data of a study of blood T cell repertoires in COVID-19. Deletions cut 5 bases from V and 5 bases from J, with 12 bases between. The CDR3 has 12 residues. Germline CDR1 and CDR2: GTSNPN and SVGIG (reference sequence). Original data processing: Counts of nucleated cells, estimated from reference gene primer amplification, were obtained. The data were produced by immunoSEQ multiplex PCR, yet TCRdb's version contains in-frame clones alone and is incomplete. The DNA gave D and trimming, while V, J and clone size come from that table. The sample has hundreds of thousands of clones, 70% to 90% seen once; the top ten hold 1.4%.

Material: peripheral blood. The TCR originated in a woman aged 30 to 39 with active or convalescent COVID-19. This sequence joins TRBV30 and TRBJ2-5, with unresolved D. The CDR3 DNA reads as TGTGCCTGGTCCGCCAACTCGGAGACCCAGTACTTC. This translates into CAWSANSETQYF. The full variable domain, in which reference TRBV30 and TRBJ2-5 provide the parts outside the CDR3, is SQTIHQWPATLVQPVGSPLSLECTVEGTSNPNLYWYRQAAGRGLQLLFYSVGIGQISSEVPQNLSASRPQDRQFILSSKKLLLSDSGFYLCAWSANSETQYFGPGTRLLVL.